Sequencing of this T cell receptor beta chain was carried out in a study of shared clonotypes between healthy human individuals. About this clone itself: Its antigen is not identified.

Findings and limits, study-wide: Compared with memory subsets, naive subsets generally had larger estimated richness.

Germline V gene sequence: CDR1 LNHDA, CDR2 SQIVND (reference sequence). V was trimmed by 5 bases and J by 2 bases, leaving 15 bases between them. CDR3 length: 15 residues. The method was immunoSEQ multiplex PCR; TCRdb's version includes in-frame clones alone and lacks a portion of them. Here the sample spans roughly 2.6 million clones, 85% to 95% being singletons. The material sequenced was naive CD4+ T cells sorted from blood. Noted subset: CD45RA+ positively selected. The V call is TRBV19, the J call TRBJ1-2, with D possibly matching TRBD1 (6 bases). This TCR was sampled from a man aged 18 to 35 in good health. CDR3 nucleotide sequence: TGTGCCAGTAGTCTCTACAGGGAGGGGAACTATGGCTACACCTTC. Its translation: CASSLYREGNYGYTF.